A single T cell receptor beta chain is shown here with its context. No cognate antigen has been identified for it. There are no base qualities to consult, and no much larger clone falls within one base. Donors were healthy HIV-negative adults with no recently reported acute infections or vaccinations. Every donor was a Caucasian adult residing in Nashville, Tennessee, USA. Magnetic negative selection was used to enrich CD4+ T cells, after which naive cells were positively selected on CD45RA and the negative fraction became the memory subset. After blood collection by leukapheresis, PBMCs were isolated using Ficoll-Histopaque density gradient centrifugation and then cryopreserved in the vapor phase of liquid nitrogen. Purity and quantity of every magnetically sorted T cell population were checked by analytical flow cytometry. Genomic DNA was isolated from every sorted fraction and measured by UV absorbance on a Nanodrop 2000c.

Using the deep immunoSEQ assay, multiplex PCR amplified TCR CDR3 regions from genomic DNA. Extracted genomic DNA from each cell subset was distributed evenly across all wells of several immunoSEQ 96-well plates, and each plate was treated as a replicate. For sorted subsets, approximately 200 ng of genomic DNA, equivalent to some 30,000 T cell genomes, went into each replicate PCR. The purified libraries were quantified using a Qubit 3.0 fluorometer, sized with a Bioanalyzer 2100, and then quantified again using the KAPA Library Quantification kit. Every immunoSEQ 96-well plate was sequenced on a separate single-read 150-cycle Illumina NextSeq 550 flow cell. As for how the authors treated the data: Because only junctional sequences without quality scores were contained in the immunoSEQ output, filtering matching that applied to full-length reads could not be performed. To assign V/J genes and CDR3, sequences were annotated using PyIR, a Python wrapper for IgBLAST v1.9, with IMGT germline references. Any read was removed if the V/J assignment was weak (E-value above 1e-6), the CDR3 was missing, or the read contained stop codons, out-of-frame junctions, or ambiguous translated residues. V3J clonotypes were defined as sequences sharing an identical inferred V gene, J gene, and CDR3 amino acid sequence. Percentage overlap between repertoires was computed as shared unique clonotypes divided by the size of the smaller repertoire. Three approaches were used to assess repertoire richness: RTK rarefaction, the Chao1 estimator, and Recon v2.1 estimates of unobserved clonotypes. Generation probabilities for all TCRbeta clonotypes obtained by the gDNA method from several donors were computed using OLGA. TCRdb took over this immuneACCESS table, retaining in-frame rearrangements with V and J assigned. Such tables are incomplete; in checked studies, under half of the missing clones stem from an unresolved V gene, and the remainder is unexplained. The DNA was the basis for D and trimming; V, J and clone size are from that table. The sample table holds millions of clones, of which 90% to 95% were seen once. 0.14% of the sample is taken by the ten largest.

CDR1 SQVTM and CDR2 ANQGSEA are derived from the germline V gene. Relative to germline, V is 1 base shorter and J is 5 bases shorter, with 14 bases between their ends. There are 14 amino acids in the CDR3, from cysteine to phenylalanine inclusive. Just the 42-base CDR3 DNA is kept, in frame starting at base 1. The sample is drawn from a study of shared clonotypes between healthy human individuals (dated by TCRdb to the early 2020s). Concerning the study at large: The cohort comprised a couple of women and a few men aged 18 to 49 years. Between about 0.85 and 9.5 billion PBMCs per donor were obtained by leukapheresis. To increase sequencing depth and limit assay-specific biases, TCR repertoire library preparation and sequencing were carried out by different laboratories using diverse techniques. To estimate repertoire size and how much clonotypes are shared between individuals, the study performed deep sequencing of blood TCR repertoires from a few healthy adults. For each donor, CD4 naive and CD4 memory were each run on three plates, CD8 naive on two plates, and CD8 memory on one plate.

General conclusions and limits of the study: Rarefaction of sorted-subset datasets indicated incomplete sequencing despite the large sequencing depth. Pairwise subsampling indicated that sequencing depth was expected to affect the degree of clonotype sharing among donors. When a few donors were compared, the shared fraction of clonotypes was about 5% for naive CD4, 3.5% for naive CD8, roughly 2.3% for memory CD4, and 0.4% for memory CD8. Sampling was restricted to blood, and TCR repertoires in tissues likely differ from the TCR repertoires found in blood. Higher generation probabilities were observed for clonotypes shared by all four sorted-subset donors than for non-shared clonotypes. Larger estimated clonotype richness was generally found for naive subsets than for memory subsets. The genetic and exposure-history diversity represented was limited by the small number of donors.

The origin of this receptor is a man younger than 35 in good health. The specimen was naive CD4+ T cells sorted from blood. The sample's cell subset or site, from its label and the paper: CD45RA+ positively selected. This sequence uses TRBV29-1 and TRBJ1-2, with no D gene named confidently. The sequenced DNA is TGCAGCGTTGAAGTTTCCAAAGGATCTTATGGCTACACCTTC. It translates as CSVEVSKGSYGYTF. Extended through the reference TRBV29-1 and TRBJ1-2 proteins, this CDR3 yields the full variable domain: SAVISQKPSRDICQRGTSLTIQCQVDSQVTMMFWYRQQPGQSLTLIATANQGSEATYESGFVIDKFPISRPNLTFSTLTVSNMSPEDSSIYLCSVEVSKGSYGYTFGSGTRLTVV.